This T cell receptor beta chain was sequenced in a study of CD8+ T cells in alopecia areata. Study overall: In an open-label trial, patients got 5 to 10 mg tofacitinib twice daily. Study-wide results and caveats: Higher clonality and more expanded CD8+ clones appeared in lesional than normal scalp.

Trimming took 0 bases from V and 13 from J, leaving 12 bases between them. This CDR3 has 13 amino acids. Germline V gene lookup returns CDR1 SGHAT and CDR2 FQNNGV. Noted treatment: oral pan-JAK inhibitor, 5-10 mg twice daily. Reverse transcription of extracted RNA yielded cDNA, which provided the sequencing template. TCRdb's copy holds only in-frame clones and misses some; the assay was immunoSEQ multiplex PCR. Among about 220,000 clones, about three fifths were seen once, and the ten largest hold approximately 1.4%. A note on this clone: Antigen specificity is unknown.

The specimen comprised CD4+ T cells sorted from blood, sampled at week 4, from a patient treated with tofacitinib. This chain joins TRBV11-2 and TRBJ2-2; D is undetermined. The sequence came from a human donor with alopecia areata. CDR3 nucleotide sequence: TGTGCCAGCAGCTTAGAGTGGGGTCAGCGGCTGTTTTTT. This sequence encodes CASSLEWGQRLFF.